This is a list of T cell receptor beta chains from one sample in a study of blood T cell repertoires in COVID-19. Sequencing used immunoSEQ multiplex PCR; TCRdb keeps in-frame clones, though not all of them. The data contain 55,000 to 65,000 clones, about 89% of them singletons. Input material: peripheral blood. These TCRs come from a man between 60 and 70 years old with active or convalescent COVID-19. CDR3s include the opening cysteine and the closing phenylalanine or tryptophan. D genes are given only for firm matches. Clone size is given for some rows only: seen once, a few or many times, or a class if the clone is expanded.

cdr3_aa cdr3_nt cdr3_length v_call d_call clone_size j_call
CAWSGLVLTGGRYYGYTF TGTGCCTGGAGTGGTCTCGTTTTGACAGGCGGGCGATACTATGGCTACACCTTC 18 TRBV30 . . TRBJ1-2
CASRLSWQGRSGNTIYF TGTGCCAGCAGATTATCCTGGCAGGGCCGCTCTGGAAACACCATATATTTT 17 TRBV28 . . TRBJ1-3
CASSLRGGEVQKQYF TGTGCCAGCAGCCTAAGGGGGGGAGAGGTCCAGAAGCAGTATTTT 15 TRBV11-2 . . TRBJ2-3
CASSLVRGGNTEAFF TGTGCCAGCAGCTTGGTGCGGGGAGGGAACACTGAAGCTTTCTTT 15 TRBV5-4 . . TRBJ1-1
CASRAGQGIEAFF TGTGCCAGCAGGGCAGGACAGGGAATTGAAGCTTTCTTT 13 TRBV6-5 TRBD1 . TRBJ1-1
CASSRRTQTNEKLFF TGTGCCAGCAGCCGTCGGACACAGACTAATGAAAAACTGTTTTTT 15 TRBV7-9 . . TRBJ1-4
CATSRDGTDNEQFF TGTGCCACCAGCAGAGACGGGACAGACAATGAGCAGTTCTTC 14 TRBV15 TRBD1 . TRBJ2-1
CATSPSGATDTQYF TGTGCCACCTCACCCAGCGGGGCCACAGATACGCAGTATTTT 14 TRBV6-6 TRBD2 . TRBJ2-3
CAISDRGLRARSPLHF TGTGCCATCAGTGATAGGGGGTTGAGGGCCAGGTCACCCCTCCACTTT 16 TRBV10-3 . . TRBJ1-6
CASSLAPPDTQYF TGTGCCAGCAGTCTGGCCCCACCAGATACGCAGTATTTT 13 TRBV27 . once TRBJ2-3
CASSEGTARGIYF TGTGCCAGCAGTGAAGGGACAGCGCGTGGCATATATTTT 13 TRBV6-1 . . TRBJ1-3
CASSSGEGNGYTF TGTGCCAGCAGCTCGGGCGAGGGAAATGGCTACACCTTC 13 TRBV28 . . TRBJ1-2
CSSQGQFSDTQYF TGCAGCTCACAGGGTCAGTTTTCAGATACGCAGTATTTT 13 TRBV29-1 . . TRBJ2-3
CASSPRGRNTEAFF TGTGCCAGCAGCCCCCGCGGCCGGAACACTGAAGCTTTCTTT 14 TRBV11-1 . once TRBJ1-1
CASDRQANQPQHF TGTGCCAGCGACCGGCAGGCTAATCAGCCCCAGCATTTT 13 TRBV28 . . TRBJ1-5
CASSPYLEETQYF TGTGCCAGCTCACCCTACCTGGAAGAGACCCAGTACTTC 13 TRBV18 . once TRBJ2-5
CASSTQGPGNTIYF TGCGCCAGCAGCACACAGGGTCCGGGAAACACCATATATTTT 14 TRBV4-1 . . TRBJ1-3
CASSLASREAFF TGTGCCAGCAGTTTAGCATCCCGTGAAGCTTTCTTT 12 TRBV12-3/TRBV12-4 . . TRBJ1-1
CASNGLAGETQYF TGCGCCAGCAATGGACTAGCGGGAGAGACCCAGTACTTC 13 TRBV10-2 TRBD2 few TRBJ2-5
CASSFRGRDGYGYTF TGTGCCAGCAGCTTCAGGGGGCGGGACGGCTATGGCTACACCTTC 15 TRBV7-2 TRBD1 once TRBJ1-2
CASSQEGQISFNEKLFF TGTGCCAGCAGCCAAGAGGGGCAGATTAGTTTTAATGAAAAACTGTTTTTT 17 TRBV4-2 . . TRBJ1-4
CASSPQKGQGVADTQYF TGTGCCAGCTCACCACAGAAGGGACAGGGAGTTGCGGATACGCAGTATTTT 17 TRBV18 TRBD1 . TRBJ2-3
CASSLVEGQPQHF TGTGCCAGCAGCTTAGTGGAGGGACAGCCCCAGCATTTT 13 TRBV7-9 . . TRBJ1-5